This T cell receptor beta chain was identified during a study of cytomegalovirus exposure and HLA in healthy donors. Points on this clone: Its antigen is unidentified.

PCR involved 60 Vbeta and 13 Jbeta primers. The method was immunoSEQ multiplex PCR; TCRdb's version includes in-frame clones alone and lacks a portion of them. The sample lists 100,000 to 150,000 clones; roughly four fifths were seen once. Study-wide results and caveats: Researchers reported in a later analysis that common viral pathogens appeared linked to several top clusters. Certain sequence variants were highly shared and formed a cluster, and this cluster was likely a sequencing artifact. Another analysis was done later, and it associated roughly 15,000 TCR beta sequences with HLA alleles at 0.05 false discovery rate. The authors reported that TCR beta sequences could predict HLA-A and HLA-B alleles. These predictions were accurate for most subjects in the first cohort.

The CDR3 consists of 17 residues. Trimming shortened V by 5 bases and J by 6 bases, and 22 bases separated the two germline ends. Germline values: CDR1 SEHNR, CDR2 FQNEAQ (reference sequence). J is TRBJ2-2 and V is TRBV7-9; D not certain. The sequencing sample was made of PBMCs. This sequence was found in a woman in her fifties or sixties in good health and CMV-seropositive. CDR3 loop: CASSPQTQTGSAGELFF. Written as DNA, the CDR3 is TGTGCCAGCAGCCCACAAACTCAAACCGGAAGCGCCGGGGAGCTGTTTTTT.